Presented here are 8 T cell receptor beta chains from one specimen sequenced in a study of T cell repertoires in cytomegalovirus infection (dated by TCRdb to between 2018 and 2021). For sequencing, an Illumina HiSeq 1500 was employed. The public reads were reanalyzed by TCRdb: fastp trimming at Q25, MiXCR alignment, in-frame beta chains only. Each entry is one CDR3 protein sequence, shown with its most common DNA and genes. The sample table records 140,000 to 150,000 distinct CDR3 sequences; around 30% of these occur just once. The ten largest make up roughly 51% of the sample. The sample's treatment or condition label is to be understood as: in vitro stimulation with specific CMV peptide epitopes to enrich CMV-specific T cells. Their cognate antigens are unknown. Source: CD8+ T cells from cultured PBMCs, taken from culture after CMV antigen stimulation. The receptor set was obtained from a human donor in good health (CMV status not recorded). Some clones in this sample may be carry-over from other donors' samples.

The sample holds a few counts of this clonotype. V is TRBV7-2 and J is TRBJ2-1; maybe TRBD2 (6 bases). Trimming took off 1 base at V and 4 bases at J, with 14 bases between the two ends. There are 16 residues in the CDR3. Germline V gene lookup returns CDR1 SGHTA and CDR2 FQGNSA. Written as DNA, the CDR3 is TGTGCCAGCAGCTTAGTAGGTGGGGACTTTTACAATGAGCAGTTCTTC. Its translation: CASSLVGGDFYNEQFF. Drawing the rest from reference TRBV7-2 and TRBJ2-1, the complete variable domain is GAGVSQSPSNKVTEKGKDVELRCDPISGHTALYWYRQSLGQGLEFLIYFQGNSAPDKSGLPSDRFSAERTGGSVSTLTIQRTQQEDSAVYLCASSLVGGDFYNEQFFGPGTRLTVL.

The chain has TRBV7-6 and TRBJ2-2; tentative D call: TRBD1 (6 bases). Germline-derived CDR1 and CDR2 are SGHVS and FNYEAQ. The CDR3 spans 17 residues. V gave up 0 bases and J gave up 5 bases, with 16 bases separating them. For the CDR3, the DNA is TGTGCCAGCAGCTTAGCGCAGATCACAGGGATAACCGGGGAGCTGTTTTTT. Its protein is CASSLAQITGITGELFF.

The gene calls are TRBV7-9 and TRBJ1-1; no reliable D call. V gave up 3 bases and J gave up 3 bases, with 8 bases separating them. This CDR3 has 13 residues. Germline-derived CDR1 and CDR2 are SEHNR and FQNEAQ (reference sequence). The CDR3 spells CASSFGPDTEAFF. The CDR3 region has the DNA TGTGCCAGCAGCTTCGGACCGGACACTGAAGCTTTCTTT.

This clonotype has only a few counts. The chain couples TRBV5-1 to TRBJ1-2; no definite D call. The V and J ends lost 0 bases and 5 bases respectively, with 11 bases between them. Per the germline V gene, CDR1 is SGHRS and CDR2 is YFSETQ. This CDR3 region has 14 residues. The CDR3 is CASSLAGVPYGYTF. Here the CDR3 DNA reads TGCGCCAGCAGCTTGGCTGGGGTTCCATATGGCTACACCTTC.

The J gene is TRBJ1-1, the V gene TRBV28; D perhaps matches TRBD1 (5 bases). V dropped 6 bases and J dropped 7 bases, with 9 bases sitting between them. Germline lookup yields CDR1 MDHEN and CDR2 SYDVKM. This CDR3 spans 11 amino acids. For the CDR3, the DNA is TGTGCCAGCAGAACCGACAGTGAAGCTTTCTTT. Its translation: CASRTDSEAFF.

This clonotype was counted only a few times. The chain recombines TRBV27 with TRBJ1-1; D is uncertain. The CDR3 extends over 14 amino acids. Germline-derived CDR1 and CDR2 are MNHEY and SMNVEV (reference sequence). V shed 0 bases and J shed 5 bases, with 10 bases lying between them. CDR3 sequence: CASSLSNVGTEAFF. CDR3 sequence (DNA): TGTGCCAGCAGTTTATCGAACGTGGGGACTGAAGCTTTCTTT.

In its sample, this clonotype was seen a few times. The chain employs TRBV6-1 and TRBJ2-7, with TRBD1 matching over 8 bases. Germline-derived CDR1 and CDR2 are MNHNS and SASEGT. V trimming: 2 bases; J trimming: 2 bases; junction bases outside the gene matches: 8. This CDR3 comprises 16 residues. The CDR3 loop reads CASSEPGQAITYEQYF. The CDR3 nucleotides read TGTGCCAGCAGTGAACCGGGACAGGCGATAACCTACGAGCAGTACTTC.

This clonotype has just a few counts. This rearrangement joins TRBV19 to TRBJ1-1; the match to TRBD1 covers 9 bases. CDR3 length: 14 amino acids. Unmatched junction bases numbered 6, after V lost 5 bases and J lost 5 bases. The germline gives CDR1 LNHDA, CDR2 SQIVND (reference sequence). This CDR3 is CASSPGTGRTEAFF. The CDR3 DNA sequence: TGTGCCAGTAGTCCCGGGACAGGGAGAACTGAAGCTTTCTTT.